This TCR beta chain appears in the sequencing data of a study of regulatory T cells in long-lasting Graves disease. Study background: The study enrolled newly diagnosed Graves' patients on antithyroid drugs under 3 months. Study-level results: Persistent disease was characterized by preferential usage of TRBV28, TRBJ1-2 and TRBJ2-5.

Sequencing libraries for TCR beta were prepared with iRepertoire HTBI primers and Arm-PCR of CDR3 regions. Using its own MiXCR run on the multiplex PCR reads, TCRdb lists one record per CDR3 protein. The sample contains 540,000 or so distinct CDR3 sequences, approximately 13% of which appear only once. In this sample, this clonotype turned up many times. Its target is unknown. The time point was: newly diagnosed GD, antithyroid drugs for less than 3 months. RNA extracted from PBMCs served as the sequencing template. The CDR3 extends over 13 amino acids. V lost 5 bases and J 6 bases, leaving 9 bases between the germline ends. CDR1 KGHDR and CDR2 SFDVKD come from the germline V gene. These data were also reused for a study on T cells in Graves' hyperthyroidism and ophthalmopathy. That source adds: Stable Graves' hyperthyroidism denoted no ophthalmopathy progression over 18 months. Among thyroid clonotypes expanded above 0.001, most also appeared in blood.

The TCR was taken from a young man with Graves disease. The chain uses TRBV24-1 and TRBJ1-4, with D maybe TRBD1 (6 bases). Sample: peripheral blood mononuclear cells (PBMCs), taken at new diagnosis, from a patient treated with antithyroid drugs. The CDR3 is CATSGAGDEKLFF. In DNA form, the CDR3 reads TGTGCCACCAGTGGAGCAGGGGATGAAAAACTGTTTTTT.